This T cell receptor beta chain originates from a study of response to subunit inactivated influenza vaccine. Study findings and constraints: The authors suggested that every seasonal influenza vaccination recruits few new T cells.

This clonotype has a count of ten or more. What it recognizes is unknown. TCRdb redid the calling of the RT-PCR reads with MiXCR, one entry per CDR3 protein. This table holds about 160,000 distinct CDR3 sequences, approximately 11% found once. CDR1 is SQVTM and CDR2 is ANQGSEA in the germline V gene. The V gene lost 8 bases and the J gene lost 0 bases, with 10 bases spanning the gap. CDR3 length equals 12 residues. The material was non-naive T cells sorted from PBMCs, obtained roughly 45 days after vaccination. The chain is built from TRBV29-1 and TRBJ2-5; tentative D call: TRBD1 (6 bases). The source is a man aged 50 to 60 who received an inactivated influenza vaccine. The CDR3 DNA reads TGCAGCTCGGGACAACACCAAGAGACCCAGTACTTC. Encoded protein: CSSGQHQETQYF.